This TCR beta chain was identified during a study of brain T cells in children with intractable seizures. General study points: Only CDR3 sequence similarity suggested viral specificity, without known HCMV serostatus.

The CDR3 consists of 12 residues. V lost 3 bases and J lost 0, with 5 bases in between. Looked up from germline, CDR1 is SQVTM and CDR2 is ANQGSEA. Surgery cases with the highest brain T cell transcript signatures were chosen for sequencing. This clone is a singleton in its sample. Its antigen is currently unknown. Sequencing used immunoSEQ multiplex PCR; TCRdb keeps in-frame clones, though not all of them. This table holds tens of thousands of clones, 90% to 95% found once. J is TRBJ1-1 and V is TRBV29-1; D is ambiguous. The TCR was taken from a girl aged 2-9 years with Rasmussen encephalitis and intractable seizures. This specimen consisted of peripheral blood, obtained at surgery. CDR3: CSVDGLNTEAFF. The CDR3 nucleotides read TGCAGCGTTGACGGGCTGAACACTGAAGCTTTCTTT.